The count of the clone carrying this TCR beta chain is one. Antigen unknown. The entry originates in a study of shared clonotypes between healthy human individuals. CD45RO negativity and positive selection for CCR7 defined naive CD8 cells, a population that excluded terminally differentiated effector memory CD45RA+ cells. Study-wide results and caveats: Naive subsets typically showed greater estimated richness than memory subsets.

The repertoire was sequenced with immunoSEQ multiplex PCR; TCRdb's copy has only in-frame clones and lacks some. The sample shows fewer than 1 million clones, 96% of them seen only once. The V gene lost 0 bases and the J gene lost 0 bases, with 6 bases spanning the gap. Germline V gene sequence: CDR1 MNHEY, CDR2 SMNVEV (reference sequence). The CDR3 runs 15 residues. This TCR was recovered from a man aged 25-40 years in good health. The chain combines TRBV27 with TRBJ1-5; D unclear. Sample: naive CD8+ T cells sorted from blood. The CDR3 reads CASSLSSVSNQPQHF. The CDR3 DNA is TGTGCCAGCAGTTTATCGTCGGTTAGCAATCAGCCCCAGCATTTT.